This T cell receptor (beta chain) came from a study of T cell responses to AZD1222 COVID-19 vaccine. Study-level findings and limits: Baseline seropositives among AZD1222 recipients totaled only six. Spike-specific TCR breadth rose after two AZD1222 doses, and depth rose as well. Spike was spanned by vaccine-associated CD4 TCRs, which were dominant at 160-218 and 743-854. Most donors were white British and more were female, and clonal diversity was possibly underestimated.

On this clone: As yet, its antigen is unknown.

Assay: immunoSEQ multiplex PCR; the TCRdb copy retains only in-frame clones and omits some. The data contain roughly 150,000 clones, roughly nine tenths of them seen just once; the ten biggest clones take up approximately 7%. Germline CDR1 and CDR2: MNHNS and SASEGT. With 5 bases removed from V and 0 bases from J, the gap between germline ends came to 7 bases. The CDR3 totals 14 residues. Specimen: peripheral blood, collected after recovery from COVID-19. The genes are TRBV6-1 and TRBJ2-2, with unresolved D. This TCR was sampled from an adult who had recovered from COVID-19. The CDR3 sequence: CASSWGSNTGELFF. Here the CDR3 DNA reads TGTGCCAGCAGTTGGGGATCGAACACCGGGGAGCTGTTTTTT.